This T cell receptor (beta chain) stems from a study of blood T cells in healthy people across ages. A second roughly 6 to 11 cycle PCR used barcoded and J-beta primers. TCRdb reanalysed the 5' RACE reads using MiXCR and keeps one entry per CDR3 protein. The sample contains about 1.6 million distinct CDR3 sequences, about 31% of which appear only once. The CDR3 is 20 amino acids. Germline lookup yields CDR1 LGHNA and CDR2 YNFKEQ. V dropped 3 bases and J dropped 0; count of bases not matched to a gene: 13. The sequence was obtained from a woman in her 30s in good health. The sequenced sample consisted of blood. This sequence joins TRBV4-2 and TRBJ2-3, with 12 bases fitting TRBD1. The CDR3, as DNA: TGTGCCAGCAGCCATTCAATGGGGACAGGGGGCCATCCAAGCACAGATACGCAGTATTTT. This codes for CASSHSMGTGGHPSTDTQYF.